These 27 T cell receptor beta chains originate from one sample sequenced in a study of neurological immune-mediated disorders. A single record per CDR3 protein comes from TCRdb applying MiXCR to the 5' RACE reads. This sample yields about 44,000 distinct CDR3 sequences, of which roughly 21% are seen a single time; more than 4% belongs to the top ten. Time point noted: technical triplicate 3. Source material: PBMCs. All receptors come from a man between 60 and 70 years old with HTLV-1-associated myelopathy (HAM/TSP).

This clonotype was counted only a few times. The chain employs TRBV12-3 or TRBV12-4 and TRBJ2-6, with 12 bases that match TRBD2. This CDR3 spans 17 amino acids. The V and J ends lost 3 bases and 3 bases, in that order; junction bases with no gene match: 3. CDR3 sequence (DNA): TGTGCCAGCAGTTTTAGACTAGCGGGAGTTGGGGCCAACGTCCTGACTTTC. As protein: CASSFRLAGVGANVLTF.

This clonotype appeared many times. The genes are TRBV7-9 and TRBJ1-1; the D is unclear. The CDR3 is 15 residues long. Trimming stripped 1 base from V and 2 bases from J, with 11 bases between. CDR1 and CDR2 (germline): SEHNR, FQNEAQ (reference sequence). CDR3 nucleotides: TGTGCCAGCAGCTTAGATACGGTACCCAACACTGAAGCTTTCTTT. Encoded protein: CASSLDTVPNTEAFF.

This clonotype was seen at least ten times. The chain carries TRBV5-1 and TRBJ1-4, with a possible D match to TRBD1 (5 bases). The CDR3 consists of 16 residues. Trimming left V 4 bases short and J 0 bases short, with 13 bases between. Germline V lookup: CDR1 SGHRS, CDR2 YFSETQ. The CDR3 here is CASSPTAGTTNEKLFF. Here the CDR3 DNA reads TGCGCCAGCAGCCCGACAGCGGGAACAACTAATGAAAAACTGTTTTTT.

As concerns this clonotype: Relative to the germline gene, one junction end is altered; a read error may explain this. The CDR3 here is CNARDIGLGAYTQYF. The CDR3 coding sequence is TGCAATGCTAGAGATATCGGACTGGGGGCATATACGCAGTATTTT. V usage is TRBV20-1 and J usage is TRBJ2-3, with D tentatively TRBD1 (6 bases). The CDR3 runs to 15 residues. Germline V gene sequence: CDR1 DFQATT, CDR2 SNEGSKA (reference sequence).

This clonotype was seen ten or more times. The chain recombines TRBV11-1 with TRBJ2-5, with D possibly matching TRBD2 (7 bases). This CDR3 spans 14 amino acids. Trimming removed 2 bases at V and 4 bases at J, with 11 bases between. The germline V gene has CDR1 SGHAT and CDR2 FQDESV (reference sequence). CDR3 sequence reads: CASSLNREGETQYF. CDR3 nucleotide sequence: TGTGCCAGCAGCTTAAACAGGGAGGGAGAGACCCAGTACTTC.

The V gene is TRBV2, the J gene TRBJ1-2; 11 bases line up with TRBD1. The CDR3 runs 16 residues. CDR1 is SNHLY and CDR2 is FYNNEI in the germline V gene. J was trimmed by 6 bases and V by 4 bases; bases with no gene match: 10. CDR3 sequence (DNA): TGTGCCAGCAGTGGCCGGGACAGGGGGGGTCGACATGGCTACACCTTC. Translation: CASSGRDRGGRHGYTF.

This rearrangement joins TRBV6-2 or TRBV6-3 to TRBJ2-3; tentatively, D is TRBD1 (6 bases). The germline CDR1 and CDR2 sequences are MNHEY and SVGEGT. The V end lost 9 bases, the J end lost 5 bases, and 24 bases lay between the germline ends. This CDR3 spans 16 amino acids. Here the CDR3 reads CASSHPGTIVQDTQYF. The CDR3 DNA follows: TGTGCCAGTAGCCACCCAGGGACAATAGTTCAAGATACGCAGTATTTT.

This clonotype was counted a few times. The CDR3 is CASSLGGRFTGELFF. CDR3 in DNA: TGTGCCAGCAGCCTAGGAGGGCGATTCACCGGGGAGCTGTTTTTT. V gene TRBV3-1 combines with J gene TRBJ2-2, with a weak D call TRBD2 (6 bases). In germline, CDR1 is LGHDT, CDR2 YNNKEL (reference sequence). This CDR3 contains 15 residues. With 4 bases removed from V and 4 bases from J, the gap between germline ends came to 13 bases.

This clonotype was seen repeatedly, ten times or more. The chain is built from TRBV24-1 and TRBJ1-3, with D maybe TRBD1 (6 bases). Germline CDR1 KGHDR, CDR2 SFDVKD. V lost 4 bases and J lost 4, with 10 bases in between. CDR3 length: 14 residues. CDR3: CATSDATGGNTIYF. DNA for the CDR3: TGTGCCACCAGTGACGCCACAGGGGGAAACACCATATATTTT.

There are many counts of this clonotype. The rearrangement links TRBV29-1 to TRBJ2-1; D is perhaps TRBD1 (6 bases). Trimming shortened V by 6 bases and J by 9 bases, and 21 bases separated the two germline ends. CDR1 and CDR2 (germline): SQVTM, ANQGSEA. The CDR3 is 14 residues long. The CDR3 sequence: CSVTIAPGVGEQFF. Written as DNA, the CDR3 is TGCAGCGTCACGATAGCGCCAGGGGTCGGTGAGCAGTTCTTC.

By share of the sample, this clonotype is medium-sized (0.01 to 0.1%). J is TRBJ2-3 and V is TRBV2; no clear D. Trimming stripped 4 bases from V and 5 bases from J, with 10 bases between. Germline V gives CDR1 SNHLY, CDR2 FYNNEI. The CDR3 runs to 13 residues. The CDR3 region is CASSVDNQDTQYF. DNA for the CDR3: TGTGCCAGCAGTGTCGATAACCAAGATACGCAGTATTTT.

In this sample, this clonotype turned up many times. The genes are TRBV5-1 and TRBJ2-6; D is unclear. The CDR3 is 15 residues long. Trimming shortened V by 4 bases and J by 0 bases, and 8 bases separated the two germline ends. Germline V gene sequence: CDR1 SGHRS, CDR2 YFSETQ. In DNA form, the CDR3 reads TGCGCCAGCAGCCTTGGCGGCTCTGGGGCCAACGTCCTGACTTTC. This sequence encodes CASSLGGSGANVLTF.

The chain couples TRBV20-1 to TRBJ2-7, with 8 bases fitting TRBD1. The V and J ends lost 2 bases and 9 bases, in that order; junction bases with no gene match: 18. The CDR3 is made up of 16 amino acids. Germline-derived CDR1 and CDR2 are DFQATT and SNEGSKA (reference sequence). CDR3 nucleotides: TGCAGTGCTAGACCTCCATGGACAGGGATTAGATCCGCGCAGTACTTC. Amino acid sequence: CSARPPWTGIRSAQYF.

This clonotype has a count of ten or more. The V and J genes are TRBV12-3 or TRBV12-4 and TRBJ2-2; no reliable D call. The V and J ends lost 5 bases and 5 bases respectively, with 12 bases between them. The CDR3 is 14 amino acids. In DNA form, the CDR3 reads TGTGCCAGCAGTCGCCTTGGGTGGACCGGGGAGCTGTTTTTT. Translation: CASSRLGWTGELFF.

This clonotype was seen many times. Since a much larger clone is just one base distant, this may be a read error. The V gene is TRBV20-1, the J gene TRBJ2-3, with 11 nucleotides matching TRBD1. The J segment lost 3 bases and the V segment lost 6 bases, leaving 8 bases of the junction unmatched. Germline assignment: CDR1 DFQATT and CDR2 SNEGSKA (reference sequence). The CDR3 extends over 15 amino acids. The CDR3 reads CSAPDRGRGTDTQYF. The CDR3 coding sequence is TGCAGTGCCCCGGACAGGGGGCGAGGGACAGATACGCAGTATTTT.

This clonotype was detected many times. The CDR3 reads CASSLPAPRASAEAFF. DNA for the CDR3: TGTGCCAGCAGCTTGCCGGCGCCCAGGGCGAGCGCTGAAGCTTTCTTT. The rearrangement links TRBV5-6 to TRBJ1-1; D may be TRBD1 (5 bases). The CDR3 length is 16 residues. Trimming stripped 1 base from V and 6 bases from J, with 19 bases between. Per the germline V gene, CDR1 is SGHDT and CDR2 is YYEEEE.

This clonotype was counted many times. The chain joins TRBV20-1 to TRBJ2-1; 14 bases align to TRBD2. The junction had 18 bases not matched to a gene; V was cut back by 5 bases and J by 12 bases. The CDR3 length is 17 residues. From germline, CDR1 is DFQATT and CDR2 SNEGSKA (reference sequence). DNA for the CDR3: TGCAGTGCTCAAACGGGACTAGCGGGAGAAGAACTAGGAGTGCAGTTCTTC. Translation gives CSAQTGLAGEELGVQFF.

Ten or more counts support this clonotype. The chain carries TRBV5-1 and TRBJ2-3, with D hard to call. Germline V gene sequence: CDR1 SGHRS, CDR2 YFSETQ. V was shortened by 0 bases and J by 0 bases, with 11 bases between the two germline ends. There are 16 residues in the CDR3. DNA of the CDR3: TGCGCCAGCAGCTTGGTCGGTCGGGCTAGCACAGATACGCAGTATTTT. Translated: CASSLVGRASTDTQYF.

This clonotype was observed many times. The chain employs TRBV5-1 and TRBJ2-3, with 8 nucleotides matching TRBD1. CDR1 and CDR2 (germline): SGHRS, YFSETQ. The CDR3 has 15 residues. The trim removed 2 bases at V and 5 bases at J, leaving 7 bases unmatched. DNA for the CDR3: TGCGCCAGCAGCTTCGGACAGGGAGGTGGAGATACGCAGTATTTT. Its translation is CASSFGQGGGDTQYF.

This clonotype was seen ten or more times. The chain recombines TRBV7-2 with TRBJ2-5; 12 bases map to TRBD2. The CDR3 runs to 17 residues. Germline CDR1 and CDR2: SGHTA and FQGNSA. J gave up 6 bases and V 5 bases, and 13 bases lay outside the gene matches. CDR3 in DNA: TGTGCCAGCAGCCCGTGGGGGACTAGCGGGTTGGGAAAGACCCAGTACTTC. Protein sequence: CASSPWGTSGLGKTQYF. Filled out from reference TRBV7-2 and TRBJ2-5, the complete variable domain reads GAGVSQSPSNKVTEKGKDVELRCDPISGHTALYWYRQSLGQGLEFLIYFQGNSAPDKSGLPSDRFSAERTGGSVSTLTIQRTQQEDSAVYLCASSPWGTSGLGKTQYFGPGTRLLVL.

There are many counts of this clonotype. The chain uses TRBV6-6 and TRBJ2-3; D may be TRBD2 (5 bases). Trimming took 7 bases from V and 6 from J, leaving 20 bases between them. The CDR3 spans 15 residues. CDR1 is MNHNY, CDR2 SVGAGI, per germline (reference sequence). CDR3 region: CASTPKGVLMDTQYF. The DNA for the CDR3 is TGTGCCAGCACCCCCAAGGGAGTATTAATGGATACGCAGTATTTT.

This clonotype showed up many times. The chain uses TRBV5-5 and TRBJ1-5; 9 nucleotides agree with TRBD1. This CDR3 is built from 15 residues. Germline lookup yields CDR1 SGHKS and CDR2 YYEKEE (reference sequence). Germline trimming cut 5 bases from V and 2 bases from J; bases unmatched to any gene: 5. The CDR3 coding sequence is TGTGCCAGCAGTCTGACAGGGGGTGGCAATCAGCCCCAGCATTTT. Translation gives CASSLTGGGNQPQHF.

This clonotype has at least ten counts. V and J are TRBV20-1 and TRBJ1-1; 8 bases align to TRBD1. In germline, CDR1 is DFQATT, CDR2 SNEGSKA (reference sequence). This CDR3 has 13 residues. V was clipped by 5 bases and J by 3 bases; unmatched bases: 5. CDR3 in amino acids: CSAVGQGDTEAFF. DNA of the CDR3: TGCAGTGCTGTTGGACAGGGAGACACTGAAGCTTTCTTT.

This clonotype showed up many times. This chain joins TRBV20-1 and TRBJ2-7, with D perhaps assigned TRBD1 or TRBD2 (5 bases each). The CDR3 loop spans 12 amino acids. Between the trimmed V and J ends, which lost 3 bases and 8 bases, there was a span of 14 bases. Germline CDR1 DFQATT, CDR2 SNEGSKA (reference sequence). CDR3 DNA sequence: TGCAGTGCTAGGTATACAGGAGGCAAGCAGTACTTC. Translation gives CSARYTGGKQYF.

The chain employs TRBV5-5 and TRBJ1-1; D gene ambiguous. Between the trimmed V and J ends, which lost 6 bases and 1 base, there was a span of 13 bases. Germline-derived CDR1 and CDR2 are SGHKS and YYEKEE (reference sequence). CDR3 length: 14 amino acids. The CDR3 DNA reads TGTGCCAGCATCTTTCGACCGCGGAACACTGAAGCTTTCTTT. It encodes CASIFRPRNTEAFF.

In its sample, this clonotype was seen many times. V and J are TRBV5-1 and TRBJ2-7; D ambiguous. The length of the CDR3 is 13 residues. Trimming cost V 0 bases and J 3 bases, with 7 bases left between them. The V gene's germline CDR1 is SGHRS and CDR2 YFSETQ. The DNA for the CDR3 is TGCGCCAGCAGCTTGGGGAGTCTCTACGAGCAGTACTTC. Translated, it gives CASSLGSLYEQYF. Filled out from reference TRBV5-1 and TRBJ2-7, the complete variable domain reads KAGVTQTPRYLIKTRGQQVTLSCSPISGHRSVSWYQQTPGQGLQFLFEYFSETQRNKGNFPGRFSGRQFSNSRSEMNVSTLELGDSALYLCASSLGSLYEQYFGPGTRLTVT.

The table lists this clonotype with many counts. This chain joins TRBV25-1 and TRBJ2-1; 10 nucleotides line up with TRBD1. The V gene end was trimmed by 1 base and the J gene end by 7 bases; junction bases not matched to a gene: 4. The CDR3 consists of 15 residues. The germline gives CDR1 MGHDK, CDR2 SYGVNS. In nucleotides, the CDR3 is TGTGCCAGCAGTGAATTTTGGACAGGGGGTAATGAGCAGTTCTTC. Protein: CASSEFWTGGNEQFF. The full variable domain, completed using reference TRBV25-1 and TRBJ2-1, is EADIYQTPRYLVIGTGKKITLECSQTMGHDKMYWYQQDPGMELHLIHYSYGVNSTEKGDLSSESTVSRIRTEHFPLTLESARPSHTSQYLCASSEFWTGGNEQFFGPGTRLTVL.